This entry lists 5 T cell receptor beta chains sequenced from one sample in a study of blood T cell repertoires in COVID-19. TCRdb keeps only in-frame clones here, not all; method: immunoSEQ multiplex PCR. The sample carries roughly 70,000 clones, around four fifths recorded once. The sample consisted of peripheral blood. The source of these receptors is a man aged 60 to 75 with COVID-19, enrolled during active disease.

The chain is built from TRBV2 and TRBJ2-3; 8 bases are a match to TRBD2. Trimming cost V 6 bases and J 1 base; bases outside gene matches: 9. Germline lookup yields CDR1 SNHLY and CDR2 FYNNEI. This CDR3 has 16 amino acids. CDR3 sequence: CASRGAAAGGTDTQYF. In DNA, the CDR3 is TGTGCCAGCAGAGGAGCGGCAGCGGGGGGCACAGATACGCAGTATTTT. The complete variable domain, with remaining parts taken from reference TRBV2 and TRBJ2-3, reads EPEVTQTPSHQVTQMGQEVILRCVPISNHLYFYWYRQILGQKVEFLVSFYNNEISEKSEIFDDQFSVERPDGSNFTLKIRSTKLEDSAMYFCASRGAAAGGTDTQYFGPGTRLTVL.

The genes are TRBV18 and TRBJ2-5, with 7 bases identical to TRBD1. The CDR3 length is 14 residues. Trimming at V came to 0 bases and at J to 3 bases, leaving 1 base not matched to a gene. In germline, CDR1 is KGHSH, CDR2 LQKENI. The CDR3 here is CASSPPGTEETQYF. The CDR3, as DNA: TGTGCCAGCTCACCACCAGGGACAGAAGAGACCCAGTACTTC.

The chain has TRBV28 and TRBJ2-5; 12 nucleotides align to TRBD2. The CDR3 runs to 14 residues. The germline CDR1 and CDR2 sequences are MDHEN and SYDVKM. V gave up 4 bases and J gave up 9 bases; unmatched junction bases: 6. CDR3: CASSSPSGGAAQYF. The CDR3, as DNA: TGTGCCAGCAGTTCCCCTAGCGGGGGGGCGGCCCAGTACTTC.

The table lists this clone with a few counts. V gene TRBV11-2 combines with J gene TRBJ1-3; D is uncertain. Per germline, CDR1 SGHAT and CDR2 FQNNGV. V was clipped by 1 base and J by 5 bases, with 6 bases between them. This CDR3 is built from 13 residues. The CDR3 DNA reads as TGTGCCAGCAGCTTAGGCGTCCGAAACACCATATATTTT. Translation: CASSLGVRNTIYF.

The rearrangement links TRBV18 to TRBJ1-4; D is unresolved. The CDR3 runs 15 residues. V gave up 3 bases and J gave up 7 bases, with 15 bases separating them. Germline V gene lookup returns CDR1 KGHSH and CDR2 LQKENI. CDR3: CASSPPGFKGEKLFF. The DNA of the CDR3 is TGTGCCAGCTCACCCCCCGGGTTCAAAGGTGAAAAACTGTTTTTT.